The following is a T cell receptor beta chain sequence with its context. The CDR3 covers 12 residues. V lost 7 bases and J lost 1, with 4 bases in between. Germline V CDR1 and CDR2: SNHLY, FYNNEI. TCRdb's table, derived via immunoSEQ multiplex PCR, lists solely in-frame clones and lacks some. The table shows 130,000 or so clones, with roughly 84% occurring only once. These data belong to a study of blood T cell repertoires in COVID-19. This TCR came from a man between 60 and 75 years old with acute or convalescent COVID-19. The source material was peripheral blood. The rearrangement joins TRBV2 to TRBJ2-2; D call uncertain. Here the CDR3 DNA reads TGTGCCAGCATCCGGAACACCGGGGAGCTGTTTTTT. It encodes CASIRNTGELFF.